This TCR beta chain was identified in a study of CD8+ T cells in alopecia areata. Overall study context: Grafts of skin from C3H/HeJ donors aged roughly 6-13 months with spontaneous alopecia went to female C3H/HeJ mice aged about 7-10 weeks.

Comments on this clone: Its cognate antigen is unknown. The listed genes are named as in mouse. The missing CDR3 end, 4 residues past where the read stops, is filled in from the germline J gene. Other DNA variants within this sample encode the same CDR3.

Regarding the study as a whole: Scalp sample sequencing also detects resident alphabeta T cells of normal skin. The study found higher clonality in lesional than normal scalp, especially in alopecia totalis/universalis. Sharing of TCR sequences between patients (possibly for HLA-related reasons) was less clear than in mice.

Germline CDR1 and CDR2: LGHNA and YNLKQL (reference sequence). The CDR3 loop spans 15 amino acids. With V trimmed by 0 bases and J by 5 bases, 4 bases remained unmatched. Extracted from the samples, RNA was reverse transcribed into cDNA to serve as the sequencing template. Assay used: immunoSEQ multiplex PCR; TCRdb lists only in-frame clones, some missing. The sample presents about 300,000 clones, none singletons. Scientists pooled cutaneous lymph node cells and sorted them on CD4, CD8alpha, NKG2D, NKG2ACE and other markers. This clonotype originated in a C3H/HeJ mouse with alopecia areata. MHC haplotype: H2-k. This chain uses TRBV5 with TRBJ2-1, with 7 bases aligning to TRBD1. The sequencing sample was made of CD4+ T cells sorted from a lymph node. The part of the CDR3 DNA that was read is TGTGCCAGCAGCCAAGAACAGGGGCTGGATGCT. This translates into CASSQEQGLDA. The CDR3 in full is CASSQEQGLDAEQFF.